This T cell receptor (beta chain) emerged from a study of type 1 regulatory T cells. Study as a whole: T-allo10 is an in vitro-generated, Tr1-enriched CD4 T cell product specific for alloantigen.

The V and J ends lost 4 bases and 0 bases respectively, with 7 bases between them. The germline V gene encodes CDR1 MDHEN and CDR2 SYDVKM. The CDR3 spans 14 residues. On this clonotype itself: What it binds is unknown.

TCRdb processed the reads anew with MiXCR; each CDR3 protein has one entry. Among fewer than 25,000 distinct CDR3 sequences listed, more than 45% were seen once. The sample was cultured T cells, either the whole culture or a sorted T cell fraction (not recorded which). The source is a human donor in good health. V gene TRBV28 combines with J gene TRBJ1-5; D unresolved. The CDR3 region has the DNA TGTGCCAGCAGTTCGTCTCCTAGCAATCAGCCCCAGCATTTT. Amino acid sequence: CASSSSPSNQPQHF.